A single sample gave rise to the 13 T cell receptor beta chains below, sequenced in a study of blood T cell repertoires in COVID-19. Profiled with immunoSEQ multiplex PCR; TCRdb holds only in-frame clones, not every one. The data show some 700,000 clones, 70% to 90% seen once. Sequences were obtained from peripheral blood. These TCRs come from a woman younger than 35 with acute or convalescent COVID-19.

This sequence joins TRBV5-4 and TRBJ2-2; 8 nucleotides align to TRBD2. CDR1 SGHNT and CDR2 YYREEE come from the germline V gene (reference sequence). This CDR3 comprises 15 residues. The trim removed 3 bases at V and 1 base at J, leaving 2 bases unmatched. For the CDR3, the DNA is TGTGCCAGCAGCTCAACTAGCGGGAACACCGGGGAGCTGTTTTTT. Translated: CASSSTSGNTGELFF. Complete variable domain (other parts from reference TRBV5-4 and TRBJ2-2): ETGVTQSPTHLIKTRGQQVTLRCSSQSGHNTVSWYQQALGQGPQFIFQYYREEENGRGNFPPRFSGLQFPNYSSELNVNALELDDSALYLCASSSTSGNTGELFFGEGSRLTVL.

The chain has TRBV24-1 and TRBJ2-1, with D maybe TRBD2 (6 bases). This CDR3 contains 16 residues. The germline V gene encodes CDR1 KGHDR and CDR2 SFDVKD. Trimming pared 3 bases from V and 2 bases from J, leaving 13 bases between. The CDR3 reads CATSDPGAGTYNEQFF. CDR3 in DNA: TGTGCCACCAGTGATCCGGGTGCGGGGACCTACAATGAGCAGTTCTTC.

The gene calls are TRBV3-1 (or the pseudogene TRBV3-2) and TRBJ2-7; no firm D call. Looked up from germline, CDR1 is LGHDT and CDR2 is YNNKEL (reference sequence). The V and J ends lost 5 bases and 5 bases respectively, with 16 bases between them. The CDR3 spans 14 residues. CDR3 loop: CASSSMGLLDEQYF. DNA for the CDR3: TGTGCCAGCAGCTCTATGGGCCTCCTGGACGAGCAGTACTTC.

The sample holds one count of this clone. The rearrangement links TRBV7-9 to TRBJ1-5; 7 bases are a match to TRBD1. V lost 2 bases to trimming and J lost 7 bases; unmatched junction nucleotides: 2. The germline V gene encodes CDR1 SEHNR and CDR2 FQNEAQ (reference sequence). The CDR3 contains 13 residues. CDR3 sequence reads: CASSLRQGQPQHF. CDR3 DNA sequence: TGTGCCAGCAGCTTACGACAGGGACAGCCCCAGCATTTT.

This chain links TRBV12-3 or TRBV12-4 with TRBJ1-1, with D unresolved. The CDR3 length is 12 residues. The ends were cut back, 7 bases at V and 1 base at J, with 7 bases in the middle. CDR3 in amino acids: CASNEGNTEAFF. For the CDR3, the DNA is TGTGCCAGCAACGAGGGGAACACTGAAGCTTTCTTT.

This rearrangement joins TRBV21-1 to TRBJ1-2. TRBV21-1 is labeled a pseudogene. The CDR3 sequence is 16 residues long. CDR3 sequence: CASTTSAGGGNYGYTF. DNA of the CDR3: TGTGCCTCCACCACCTCGGCCGGGGGAGGAAACTATGGCTACACCTTC.

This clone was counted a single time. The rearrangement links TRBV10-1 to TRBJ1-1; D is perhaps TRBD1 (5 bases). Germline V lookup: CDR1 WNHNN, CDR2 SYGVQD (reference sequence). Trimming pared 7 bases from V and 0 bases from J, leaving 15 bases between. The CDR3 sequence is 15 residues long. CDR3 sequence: CASNPRGSVNTEAFF. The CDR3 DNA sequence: TGCGCCAGCAACCCTAGGGGTAGTGTGAACACTGAAGCTTTCTTT.

CDR3 in amino acids: CSASHGTLLLGEQYF. In nucleotides, the CDR3 is TGCAGTGCTAGTCATGGGACATTACTATTGGGGGAGCAGTACTTC. J is TRBJ2-7 and V is TRBV20-1; D possibly corresponds to TRBD1 (6 bases). The germline gives CDR1 DFQATT, CDR2 SNEGSKA (reference sequence). The CDR3 runs 15 residues. Trimming removed 3 bases at V and 7 bases at J, with 22 bases between.

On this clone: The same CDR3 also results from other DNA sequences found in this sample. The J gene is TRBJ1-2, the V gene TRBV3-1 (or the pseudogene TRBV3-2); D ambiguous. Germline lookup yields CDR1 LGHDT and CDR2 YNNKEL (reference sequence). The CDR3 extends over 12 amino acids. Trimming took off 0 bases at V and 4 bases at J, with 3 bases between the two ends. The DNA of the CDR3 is TGTGCCAGCAGCCAAGAGAGCTATGGCTACACCTTC. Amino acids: CASSQESYGYTF.

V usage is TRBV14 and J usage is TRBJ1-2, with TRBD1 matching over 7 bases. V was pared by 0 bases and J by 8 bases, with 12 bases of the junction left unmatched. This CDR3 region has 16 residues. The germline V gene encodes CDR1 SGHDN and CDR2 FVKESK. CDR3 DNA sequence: TGTGCCAGCAGCCAAGATCTCCGGACAGGCCCTTGGGGCTACACCTTC. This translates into CASSQDLRTGPWGYTF.

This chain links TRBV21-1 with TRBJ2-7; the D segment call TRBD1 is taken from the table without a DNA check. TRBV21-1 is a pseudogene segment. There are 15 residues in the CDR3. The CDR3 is CASPAQGPRKVKQYF. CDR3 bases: TGTGCCAGCCCCGCTCAGGGTCCTCGTAAGGTAAAGCAGTACTTC.

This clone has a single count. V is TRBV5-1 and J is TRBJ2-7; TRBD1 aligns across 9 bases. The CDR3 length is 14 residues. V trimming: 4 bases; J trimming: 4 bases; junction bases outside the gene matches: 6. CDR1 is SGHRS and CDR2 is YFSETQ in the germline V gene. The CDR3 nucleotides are TGCGCCAGCAGCACGGGACAGGGTGTGTACGAGCAGTACTTC. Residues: CASSTGQGVYEQYF.

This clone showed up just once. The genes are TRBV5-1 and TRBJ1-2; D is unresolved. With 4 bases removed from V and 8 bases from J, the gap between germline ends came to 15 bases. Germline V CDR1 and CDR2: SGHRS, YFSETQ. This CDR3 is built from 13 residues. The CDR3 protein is CASSLQPSGGYTF. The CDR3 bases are TGCGCCAGCAGCCTCCAACCCTCGGGGGGCTACACCTTC.